The 5 T cell receptor beta chains below all came from one sample that was sequenced in a study of CD8+CD57+ T cells in acquired aplastic anemia. It was patients with CD8+CD57+ cell expansion by flow cytometry who were chosen for sequencing. Profiling that covered TCR beta VDJ and CDR3 relied on genomic DNA as its template. TCRdb re-derived calls from the reads in MiXCR, one entry per CDR3 protein. Of roughly 260,000 distinct CDR3 sequences detected, more than 45% appear once; the ten largest clones hold less than 9%. Sequencing was done on a sample of sorted CD4+, CD8+, or CD8+CD57+ T cells (not recorded which) from PBMCs. Source of these receptors: a human donor with aplastic anemia.

The CDR3 region is CAWSSTGYNEQFF. The CDR3 DNA reads TGTGCCTGGAGTTCGACAGGTTACAATGAGCAGTTCTTC. The V and J genes are TRBV30 and TRBJ2-1; maybe TRBD1 (6 bases). Deletions cut 2 bases from V and 4 bases from J, with 9 bases between. Germline V gene lookup returns CDR1 GTSNPN and CDR2 SVGIG (reference sequence). This CDR3 is built from 13 residues.

This clonotype was recorded a few times. The chain links TRBV10-3 to TRBJ1-6; D unclear. The V and J ends lost 4 bases and 15 bases respectively, with 4 bases between them. Germline CDR1 and CDR2: ENHRY and SYGVKD. This CDR3 has 9 residues. The DNA of the CDR3 is TGTGCCATCAGTGCATACCTCCACTTT. Protein product: CAISAYLHF.

This rearrangement joins TRBV19 to TRBJ2-3, with 9 bases matching TRBD2. V trimming: 1 base; J trimming: 5 bases; junction bases outside the gene matches: 7. CDR3 size: 16 residues. Looked up from germline, CDR1 is LNHDA and CDR2 is SQIVND (reference sequence). CDR3 bases: TGTGCCAGTAGTATAGTCCTAGCGGGGCAAGGAGATACGCAGTATTTT. Protein sequence: CASSIVLAGQGDTQYF.

In this sample, this clonotype turned up many times. The chain couples TRBV6-2 or TRBV6-3 to TRBJ2-5, with D maybe TRBD1 (6 bases). The germline gives CDR1 MNHEY, CDR2 SVGEGT. The CDR3 has 12 amino acids. The V end lost 6 bases, the J end lost 4 bases, and 9 bases lay between the germline ends. The DNA of the CDR3 is TGTGCCAGCAGAGGACAGATAGAGACCCAGTACTTC. Protein sequence: CASRGQIETQYF.

This clonotype occurred a few times. One end of the junction is discordant with germline, which a read error may explain. The genes are TRBV7-2 and TRBJ1-5; no clear D. Germline CDR1 and CDR2: SGHTA and FQGNSA. The CDR3 is made up of 17 amino acids. The CDR3 DNA follows: TGTGCCGGCAGCTTTCCCCTGACACCCTATAGCAATCAGCCCCAGCATTTT. Residues: CAGSFPLTPYSNQPQHF. Full variable domain (rest looked up from reference TRBV7-2 and TRBJ1-5): GAGVSQSPSNKVTEKGKDVELRCDPISGHTALYWYRQSLGQGLEFLIYFQGNSAPDKSGLPSDRFSAERTGGSVSTLTIQRTQQEDSAVYLCAGSFPLTPYSNQPQHFGDGTRLSIL.